These 18 T cell receptor beta chains were sequenced from one sample in a study of response to subunit inactivated influenza vaccine. From the RT-PCR reads, TCRdb called clonotypes with MiXCR, one entry per CDR3 protein. The data contain about 780,000 distinct CDR3 sequences, about 18% of them singletons. Sequencing used PBMCs from blood, obtained 5 days after vaccination. These receptors all come from a middle-aged man who received an inactivated influenza vaccine.

The gene calls are TRBV10-3 and TRBJ2-3, with 7 positions matching TRBD1. There are 13 residues in the CDR3. V was clipped by 2 bases and J by 4 bases; unmatched bases: 0. CDR1 and CDR2 from the germline V gene are ENHRY and SYGVKD. The CDR3 DNA reads as TGTGCCATCAGTGAGGGGACAGCAGATACGCAGTATTTT. Translation: CAISEGTADTQYF.

The V and J genes are TRBV5-1 and TRBJ2-7; 10 nucleotides line up with TRBD1. The CDR3 is 15 amino acids. Trimming at V came to 2 bases and at J to 4 bases, leaving 6 bases not matched to a gene. From germline, CDR1 is SGHRS and CDR2 YFSETQ. CDR3 loop: CASSLTGTGEYEQYF. The CDR3 DNA follows: TGCGCCAGCAGCTTAACCGGGACAGGGGAATACGAGCAGTACTTC.

This clonotype has only a few counts. V is TRBV20-1 and J is TRBJ2-2, with 12 bases aligning to TRBD2. This CDR3 region has 16 residues. Germline CDR1 and CDR2: DFQATT and SNEGSKA (reference sequence). J gave up 6 bases and V 3 bases, and 8 bases lay outside the gene matches. CDR3 DNA sequence: TGCAGTGCTAGGGCGACTAGCGGGAGATATTCCGGGGAGCTGTTTTTT. Amino acid sequence: CSARATSGRYSGELFF.

The chain couples TRBV12-3 or TRBV12-4 to TRBJ2-6; D remains ambiguous. Trimming left V 3 bases short and J 2 bases short, with 8 bases between. This CDR3 has 15 amino acids. CDR3 protein: CASSLVLPGANVLTF. The CDR3 bases are TGTGCCAGCAGTTTGGTTCTCCCTGGGGCCAACGTCCTGACTTTC.

This clonotype has more than one count but fewer than ten. The chain is built from TRBV15 and TRBJ1-5; 9 bases line up with TRBD1. This CDR3 is 16 amino acids long. V was pared by 0 bases and J by 6 bases, with 6 bases of the junction left unmatched. Germline V gives CDR1 LNHNV, CDR2 YYDKDF (reference sequence). The CDR3 loop reads CATSRDTGGVGQPQHF. The CDR3 DNA is TGTGCCACCAGCAGAGATACAGGGGGCGTAGGTCAGCCCCAGCATTTT.

This clonotype was picked up one time. The chain combines TRBV30 with TRBJ2-1, with 9 bases that match TRBD2. Germline CDR1 reads GTSNPN; CDR2 reads SVGIG (reference sequence). The J segment lost 12 bases and the V segment lost 3 bases, leaving 9 bases of the junction unmatched. The CDR3 sequence is 13 residues long. The CDR3 coding sequence is TGTGCCTGGAGGGACGGGACTAGCAGACGGCAGTTCTTC. It yields the protein CAWRDGTSRRQFF.

V gene TRBV9 combines with J gene TRBJ2-1; 8 nucleotides agree with TRBD2. The junction had 2 bases not matched to a gene; V was cut back by 3 bases and J by 0 bases. This CDR3 comprises 15 residues. Germline V lookup: CDR1 SGDLS, CDR2 YYNGEE. The CDR3 spells CASSESGGSYNEQFF. The CDR3 DNA is TGTGCCAGCAGCGAGAGCGGGGGCTCCTACAATGAGCAGTTCTTC.

CDR3 residues: CASSYSIPGQGSGYGYTF. CDR3 nucleotide sequence: TGTGCCAGCAGTTACTCGATTCCGGGACAGGGGTCTGGCTATGGCTACACCTTC. The chain carries TRBV6-2 or TRBV6-3 and TRBJ1-2; 10 bases line up with TRBD1. This CDR3 is 18 amino acids long. The germline V gene encodes CDR1 MNHEY and CDR2 SVGEGT. V lost 0 bases and J lost 4; bases outside the gene matches: 11.

This clonotype showed up just a few times. The rearrangement joins TRBV15 to TRBJ2-7; D remains unclear. The CDR3 consists of 12 residues. CDR1 is LNHNV and CDR2 is YYDKDF in the germline V gene (reference sequence). The V gene lost 4 bases and the J gene lost 9 bases, with 13 bases spanning the gap. Here the CDR3 reads CATSIFGWGQYF. The CDR3, as DNA: TGTGCCACCAGCATCTTTGGCTGGGGGCAGTACTTC.

The CDR3 sequence: CASSAGLAMSYEQYF. CDR3 in DNA: TGTGCCAGCAGCGCCGGACTAGCGATGTCCTACGAGCAGTACTTC. J is TRBJ2-7 and V is TRBV9; 9 bases are shared with TRBD2. Per the germline V gene, CDR1 is SGDLS and CDR2 is YYNGEE. The CDR3 has 15 amino acids. Germline trimming cut 3 bases from V and 1 base from J; bases unmatched to any gene: 5.

The chain carries TRBV4-2 and TRBJ1-1, with TRBD1 matching over 11 bases. The J segment lost 0 bases and the V segment lost 9 bases, leaving 9 bases of the junction unmatched. The CDR3 extends over 16 amino acids. Germline lookup yields CDR1 LGHNA and CDR2 YNFKEQ. For the CDR3, the DNA is TGTGCCAGAAGCGGGACAGGGGGAGTCATGAACACTGAAGCTTTCTTT. Translated, it gives CARSGTGGVMNTEAFF.

V is TRBV24-1 and J is TRBJ2-2, with a weak D call TRBD1 (5 bases). Trimming pared 3 bases from V and 1 base from J, leaving 8 bases between. The CDR3 totals 15 residues. Germline V gene lookup returns CDR1 KGHDR and CDR2 SFDVKD. DNA of the CDR3: TGTGCCACCAGTGATCCTCAGGGGAACACCGGGGAGCTGTTTTTT. It is translated as CATSDPQGNTGELFF.

This sequence joins TRBV7-8 and TRBJ2-1, with 10 bases that match TRBD1. The CDR3 extends over 14 amino acids. With 5 bases clipped from V and 6 bases from J, the junction kept 4 bases outside the gene matches. Per the germline V gene, CDR1 is SGHVS and CDR2 is FQNEAQ. The CDR3 spells CASSGRTGGNEQFF. The CDR3 nucleotides are TGTGCCAGCAGCGGCCGGACAGGGGGCAATGAGCAGTTCTTC.

This clonotype showed up just a few times. V and J are TRBV20-1 and TRBJ1-1, with 10 bases identical to TRBD1. The length of the CDR3 is 18 residues. Per germline, CDR1 DFQATT and CDR2 SNEGSKA (reference sequence). The V gene end was trimmed by 2 bases and the J gene end by 0 bases; junction bases not matched to a gene: 12. The CDR3 nucleotides are TGCAGTGCTAGACTCCTTGGGACAGGGGAAGGGTTGAACACTGAAGCTTTCTTT. Encoded protein: CSARLLGTGEGLNTEAFF.

The rearrangement joins TRBV6-2 or TRBV6-3 to TRBJ2-1, with 13 bases fitting TRBD2. Germline V gene data show CDR1 as MNHEY and CDR2 as SVGEGT. The length of the CDR3 is 15 residues. The V segment lost 6 bases and the J segment 14 bases; nucleotides outside the gene matches: 13. The CDR3: CASSTTSGGPEGEFF. The CDR3 DNA follows: TGTGCCAGCAGCACGACTAGCGGGGGGCCAGAAGGGGAGTTCTTC.

The rearrangement links TRBV29-1 to TRBJ2-3; TRBD2 aligns across 8 bases. Germline loops: CDR1 SQVTM, CDR2 ANQGSEA. J lost 1 base, V lost 6 bases, and 9 bases had no gene match. The CDR3 is 15 residues long. The CDR3 DNA is TGCAGCGTCGCGGACGGTAGCGGGGGCACAGATACGCAGTATTTT. Translation: CSVADGSGGTDTQYF.

This clonotype showed up just a few times. V usage is TRBV6-1 and J usage is TRBJ2-7; 8 bases align to TRBD1. V lost 4 bases to trimming and J lost 5 bases; unmatched junction nucleotides: 10. Germline V lookup: CDR1 MNHNS, CDR2 SASEGT. The CDR3 runs to 15 residues. The CDR3 nucleotides are TGTGCCAGCAGTGCCGCGACAGGGGTGAGGAACGAGCAGTACTTC. This codes for CASSAATGVRNEQYF.

V is TRBV15 and J is TRBJ2-3; possibly TRBD2 for D (6 bases). Trimming stripped 2 bases from V and 6 bases from J, with 15 bases between. The CDR3 runs to 15 residues. Germline loops: CDR1 LNHNV, CDR2 YYDKDF (reference sequence). CDR3 amino acids: CATSRLPGRGDTQYF. The CDR3 bases are TGTGCCACCAGCAGACTCCCAGGCCGGGGGGATACGCAGTATTTT.